This is a list of T cell receptor beta chains from one sample in a study of blood T cell repertoires in COVID-19. The assay was immunoSEQ multiplex PCR, and TCRdb's table has in-frame clones only and misses some. The sample has about 370,000 clones, 90% seen once; the top ten hold about 6.5%. The sequenced material came from peripheral blood. Every receptor here comes from a man in his late teens or twenties with active or convalescent COVID-19. CDR3s include the opening cysteine and the closing phenylalanine or tryptophan. The D gene is left open where the match is weak. Rows may omit the clone size; those that give it use once, few, many or a size class.

d_call clone_size j_call v_call cdr3_aa cdr3_nt
- - TRBJ1-1 TRBV2 CASSGRTTNTEAFF TGTGCCAGCAGTGGGAGAACGACGAACACTGAAGCTTTCTTT
TRBD1 - TRBJ2-7 TRBV28 CASSTRTGGNYEQYF TGTGCCAGCAGTACCCGGACAGGGGGAAACTACGAGCAGTACTTC
- - TRBJ1-4 TRBV18 CASSGGRNEKLFF TGTGCCAGCTCAGGGGGCCGGAATGAAAAACTGTTTTTT
- once TRBJ1-5 TRBV28 CASRLGLSNQPQHF TGTGCCAGCAGGCTGGGACTAAGCAATCAGCCCCAGCATTTT
- - TRBJ1-5 TRBV19 CASSRGGQLNQPQHF TGTGCCAGTAGTAGGGGGGGACAACTCAATCAGCCCCAGCATTTT
- - TRBJ1-1 TRBV10-3 CAISESRGGEAFF TGTGCCATCAGTGAGTCGAGAGGGGGTGAAGCTTTCTTT
TRBD1 - TRBJ1-1 TRBV4-1 CASSPTGGTEAFF TGCGCCAGCAGTCCGACAGGGGGCACTGAAGCTTTCTTT
- - TRBJ2-2 TRBV5-5 CASRRGWGQNTGELFF TGTGCCAGCAGACGCGGGTGGGGACAGAACACCGGGGAGCTGTTTTTT
TRBD2 - TRBJ2-2 TRBV5-1 CASSRQAGGPGTGELFF TGCGCCAGCAGCCGGCAAGCGGGAGGGCCCGGAACCGGGGAGCTGTTTTTT
- once TRBJ2-1 TRBV6-5 CASRRGNAYNEQFF TGTGCCAGCAGACGGGGAAATGCCTACAATGAGCAGTTCTTC
- few TRBJ1-2 TRBV30 CAWSLDTNYGYTF TGTGCCTGGAGTCTGGACACCAACTATGGCTACACCTTC
TRBD1 - TRBJ1-5 TRBV2 CASSKQGAFNQPQHF TGTGCCAGCAGTAAACAGGGGGCATTCAATCAGCCCCAGCATTTT
- - TRBJ1-6 TRBV27 CASSLLQGHRSPLHF TGTGCCAGCAGTTTATTACAGGGCCACCGTTCACCCCTCCACTTT
- - TRBJ2-5 TRBV24-1 CATSDENTSGGETQYF TGTGCCACCAGTGATGAGAATACTTCCGGAGGGGAGACCCAGTACTTC
TRBD2 - TRBJ2-5 TRBV5-6 CASSLWSAGVRETQYF TGTGCCAGCAGCTTATGGTCAGCGGGAGTGCGAGAGACCCAGTACTTC
- - TRBJ2-3 TRBV19 CASSPGKPDTQYF TGTGCCAGTAGCCCGGGGAAACCGGATACGCAGTATTTT
- once TRBJ2-3 TRBV13 CASSPSGLPIGDTQYF TGTGCCAGCAGCCCATCGGGACTTCCAATCGGGGATACGCAGTATTTT
TRBD1 - TRBJ1-1 TRBV5-1 CASTPGGISEAFF TGCGCCAGCACACCAGGGGGCATATCTGAAGCTTTCTTT
- - TRBJ2-7 TRBV15 CATRGTDSYEQYF TGTGCCACTAGAGGGACTGACTCCTACGAGCAGTACTTC
TRBD1 once TRBJ2-1 TRBV6-6 CASSRIQGDNEQFF TGTGCCAGCAGTCGAATACAGGGGGACAATGAGCAGTTCTTC
- few TRBJ1-2 TRBV28 CASSFHSANYGYTF TGTGCCAGCAGTTTCCATTCAGCTAACTATGGCTACACCTTC
- - TRBJ2-7 TRBV19 CASNNLGYEQYF TGTGCCAGTAACAACCTAGGCTACGAGCAGTACTTC
- - TRBJ1-2 TRBV24-1 CATSDPTYRGGNGYTF TGTGCCACCAGTGATCCGACTTATCGGGGCGGGAATGGCTACACCTTC
- - TRBJ2-7 TRBV15 CATSNRLYEQYF TGTGCCACCAGCAACAGGCTCTACGAGCAGTACTTC
TRBD2 - TRBJ2-7 TRBV27 CASGHGTIVEQYF TGTGCCAGCGGACACGGGACTATCGTCGAGCAGTACTTC
TRBD2 - TRBJ2-2 TRBV9 CASSGGGPGELFF TGTGCCAGCAGCGGCGGGGGGCCCGGGGAGCTGTTTTTT
TRBD1 - TRBJ2-3 TRBV6-4 CASSGGQGADTQYF TGTGCCAGCAGTGGTGGGCAGGGGGCAGATACGCAGTATTTT
TRBD2 - TRBJ2-3 TRBV18 CASSPLLPSGPTDTQYF TGTGCCAGCTCACCACTTCTCCCTAGCGGTCCCACAGATACGCAGTATTTT
TRBD1 - TRBJ2-1 TRBV7-3 CASSLFWRGQGAYNEQFF TGTGCCAGCAGCTTATTTTGGCGGGGACAGGGGGCCTACAATGAGCAGTTCTTC
- - TRBJ1-4 TRBV9 CASSVDSEGKLFF TGTGCCAGCAGCGTAGATTCGGAGGGAAAACTGTTTTTT
TRBD2 - TRBJ2-1 TRBV7-7 CASAKFGGENEQFF TGTGCCAGCGCGAAATTTGGGGGGGAGAATGAGCAGTTCTTC
- - TRBJ2-1 TRBV18 CASSPFVAASYNEQFF TGTGCCAGCTCACCATTCGTAGCGGCCTCCTACAATGAGCAGTTCTTC
TRBD2 - TRBJ2-5 TRBV3-1/TRBV3-2 CRGGLRAETQYF TGCCGGGGAGGGTTAAGGGCAGAGACCCAGTACTTC
- - TRBJ1-2 TRBV18 CASSPALDSYGYTF TGTGCCAGCTCACCAGCCTTGGACTCCTATGGCTACACCTTC
- - TRBJ2-1 TRBV7-2 CASSLVLGGNEQFF TGTGCCAGCAGCTTGGTACTAGGAGGCAATGAGCAGTTCTTC
TRBD1 - TRBJ1-1 TRBV2 CASSPGQSVEAFF TGTGCCAGCTCTCCGGGACAGAGTGTTGAAGCTTTCTTT
- - TRBJ1-2 TRBV4-2 CASSYLGTPTTPGYTF TGTGCCAGCAGCTACCTTGGGACACCCACAACTCCTGGCTACACCTTC
- - TRBJ1-1 TRBV6-6 CASSSSPHGGNTEAFF TGTGCCAGCAGCTCCAGCCCCCACGGGGGGAACACTGAAGCTTTCTTT
TRBD1 once TRBJ1-4 TRBV11-2 CASRTYGGRGKATNEKLFF TGTGCCAGCAGGACGTATGGCGGCAGGGGGAAGGCAACTAATGAAAAACTGTTTTTT
TRBD1 - TRBJ1-2 TRBV7-9 CASSLSGQVPYGYTF TGTGCCAGCAGCTTGTCAGGACAGGTTCCATATGGCTACACCTTC
TRBD2 - TRBJ2-5 TRBV7-2 CASSPPGLASRETQYF TGTGCCAGCAGTCCCCCCGGACTAGCTTCACGGGAGACCCAGTACTTC